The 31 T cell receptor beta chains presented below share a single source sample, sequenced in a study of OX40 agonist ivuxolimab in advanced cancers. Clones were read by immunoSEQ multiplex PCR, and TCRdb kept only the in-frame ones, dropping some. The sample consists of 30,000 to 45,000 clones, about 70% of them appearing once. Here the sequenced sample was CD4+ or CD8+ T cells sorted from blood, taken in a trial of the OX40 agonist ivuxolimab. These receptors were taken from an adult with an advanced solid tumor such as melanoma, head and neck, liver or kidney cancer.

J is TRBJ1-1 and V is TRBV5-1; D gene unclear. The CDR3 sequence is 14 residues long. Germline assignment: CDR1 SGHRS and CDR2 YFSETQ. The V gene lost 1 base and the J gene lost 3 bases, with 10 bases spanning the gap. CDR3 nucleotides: TGCGCCAGCAGCTTGACCCGACCCGACACTGAAGCTTTCTTT. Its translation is CASSLTRPDTEAFF.

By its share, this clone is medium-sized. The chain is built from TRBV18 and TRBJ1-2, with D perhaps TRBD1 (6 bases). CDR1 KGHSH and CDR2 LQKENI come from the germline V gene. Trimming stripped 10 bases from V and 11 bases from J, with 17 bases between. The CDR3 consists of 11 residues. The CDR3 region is CATSLGGPYTF. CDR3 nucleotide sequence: TGTGCCACCTCCCTAGGGGGGCCGTACACCTTC.

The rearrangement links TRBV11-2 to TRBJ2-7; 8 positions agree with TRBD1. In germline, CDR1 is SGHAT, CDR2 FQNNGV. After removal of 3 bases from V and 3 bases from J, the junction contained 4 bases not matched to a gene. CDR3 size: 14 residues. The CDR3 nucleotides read TGTGCCAGCAGCTTGGGGACAGGACGCTACGAGCAGTACGTC. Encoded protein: CASSLGTGRYEQYV.

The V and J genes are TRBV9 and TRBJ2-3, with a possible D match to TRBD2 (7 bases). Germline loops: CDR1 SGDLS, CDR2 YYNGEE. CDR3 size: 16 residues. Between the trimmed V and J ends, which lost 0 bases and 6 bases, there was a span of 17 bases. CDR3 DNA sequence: TGTGCCAGCAGCGTAGCAGGGAGGGGGTTGGAGGATACGCAGTATTTT. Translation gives CASSVAGRGLEDTQYF.

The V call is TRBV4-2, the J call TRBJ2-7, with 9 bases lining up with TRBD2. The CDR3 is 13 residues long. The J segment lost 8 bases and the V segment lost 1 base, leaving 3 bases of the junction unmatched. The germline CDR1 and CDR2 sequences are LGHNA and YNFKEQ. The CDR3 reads CASSQALAGKQYF. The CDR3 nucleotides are TGTGCCAGCAGCCAAGCCCTAGCGGGGAAGCAGTACTTC.

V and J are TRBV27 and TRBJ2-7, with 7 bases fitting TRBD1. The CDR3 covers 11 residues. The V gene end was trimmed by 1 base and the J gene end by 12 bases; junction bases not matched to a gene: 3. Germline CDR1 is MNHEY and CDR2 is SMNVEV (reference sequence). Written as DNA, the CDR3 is TGTGCCAGCAGTTTATGTAGGGACAGGTACGTC. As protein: CASSLCRDRYV.

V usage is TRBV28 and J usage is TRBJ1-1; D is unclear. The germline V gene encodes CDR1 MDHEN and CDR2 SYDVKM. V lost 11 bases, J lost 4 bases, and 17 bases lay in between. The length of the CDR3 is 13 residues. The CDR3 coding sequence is TGTGCCTTTTCGACGAACCGTGGCACTGAAGCTTTCTTT. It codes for CAFSTNRGTEAFF. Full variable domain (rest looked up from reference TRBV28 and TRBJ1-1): DVKVTQSSRYLVKRTGEKVFLECVQDMDHENMFWYRQDPGLGLRLIYFSYDVKMKEKGDIPEGYSVSREKKERFSLILESASTNQTSMYLCAFSTNRGTEAFFGQGTRLTVV.

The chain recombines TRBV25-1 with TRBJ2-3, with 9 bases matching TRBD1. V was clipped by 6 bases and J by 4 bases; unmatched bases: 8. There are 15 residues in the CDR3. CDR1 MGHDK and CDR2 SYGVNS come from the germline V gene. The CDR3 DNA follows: TGTGCCAGCAGGGAGGGACAGGGTCGCGCAGATACGCAGTATTTT. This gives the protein CASREGQGRADTQYF.

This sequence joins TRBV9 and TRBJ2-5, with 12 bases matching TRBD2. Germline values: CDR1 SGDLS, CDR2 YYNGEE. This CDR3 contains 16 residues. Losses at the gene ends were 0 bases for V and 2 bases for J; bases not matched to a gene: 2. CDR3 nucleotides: TGTGCCAGCAGCGTAGGACTAGCGGGGGTGCAAGAGACCCAGTACTTC. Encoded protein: CASSVGLAGVQETQYF.

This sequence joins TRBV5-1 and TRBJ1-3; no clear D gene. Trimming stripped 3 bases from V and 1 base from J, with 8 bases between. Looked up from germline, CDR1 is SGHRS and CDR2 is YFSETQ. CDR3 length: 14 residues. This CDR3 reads CASSSKDSGNTIYF. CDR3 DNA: TGCGCCAGCAGCTCAAAGGATTCTGGAAACACCATATATTTT.

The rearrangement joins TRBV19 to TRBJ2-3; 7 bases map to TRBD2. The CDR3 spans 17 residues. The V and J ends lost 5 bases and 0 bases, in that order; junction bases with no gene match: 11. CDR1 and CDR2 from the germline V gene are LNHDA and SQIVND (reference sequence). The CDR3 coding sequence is TGTGCCAGTAGTCCGGCCCAGCGGGGTCGGAGCACAGATACGCAGTATTTT. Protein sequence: CASSPAQRGRSTDTQYF.

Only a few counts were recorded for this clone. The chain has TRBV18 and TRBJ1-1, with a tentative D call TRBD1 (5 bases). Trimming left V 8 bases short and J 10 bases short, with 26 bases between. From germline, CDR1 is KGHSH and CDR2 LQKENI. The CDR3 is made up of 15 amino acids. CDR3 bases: TGTGCCAGCGGGGCGGGGGGAAGTGGCCCGCTTGGAGCTTTCTTT. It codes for CASGAGGSGPLGAFF.

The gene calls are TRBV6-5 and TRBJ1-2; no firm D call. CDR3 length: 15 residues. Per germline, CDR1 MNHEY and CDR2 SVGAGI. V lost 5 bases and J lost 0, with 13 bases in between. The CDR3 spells CASSRSVLANYGYTF. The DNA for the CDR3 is TGTGCCAGCAGTAGGTCGGTACTAGCTAACTATGGCTACACCTTC.

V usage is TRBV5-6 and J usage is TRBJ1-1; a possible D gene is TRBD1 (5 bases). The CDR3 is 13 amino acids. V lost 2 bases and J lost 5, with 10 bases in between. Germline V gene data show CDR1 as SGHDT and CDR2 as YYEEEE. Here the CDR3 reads CASSFGGETEAFF. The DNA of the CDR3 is TGTGCCAGCAGCTTTGGGGGAGAGACTGAAGCTTTCTTT. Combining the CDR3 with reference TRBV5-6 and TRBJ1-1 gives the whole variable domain DAGVTQSPTHLIKTRGQQVTLRCSPKSGHDTVSWYQQALGQGPQFIFQYYEEEERQRGNFPDRFSGHQFPNYSSELNVNALLLGDSALYLCASSFGGETEAFFGQGTRLTVV.

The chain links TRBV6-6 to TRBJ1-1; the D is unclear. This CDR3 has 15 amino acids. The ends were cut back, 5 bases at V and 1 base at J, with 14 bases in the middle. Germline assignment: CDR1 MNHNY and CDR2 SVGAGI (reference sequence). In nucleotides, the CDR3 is TGTGCCAGCAGTAAAGGATACCACCCGAACACTGAAGCTTTCTTT. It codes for CASSKGYHPNTEAFF.

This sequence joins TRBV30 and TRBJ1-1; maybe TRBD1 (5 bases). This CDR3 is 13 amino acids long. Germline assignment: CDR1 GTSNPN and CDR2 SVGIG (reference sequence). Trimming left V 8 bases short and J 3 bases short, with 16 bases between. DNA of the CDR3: TGTGCCAGCAGCGGGGGGGAGGACACTGAAGCTTTCTTT. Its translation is CASSGGEDTEAFF.

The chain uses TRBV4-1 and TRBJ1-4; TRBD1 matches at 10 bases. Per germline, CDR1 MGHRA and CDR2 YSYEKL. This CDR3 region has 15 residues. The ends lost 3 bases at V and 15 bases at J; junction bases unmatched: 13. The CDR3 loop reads CASSQLPGQGLGVFF. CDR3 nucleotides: TGCGCCAGCAGCCAGCTCCCGGGACAGGGGCTGGGAGTGTTTTTT.

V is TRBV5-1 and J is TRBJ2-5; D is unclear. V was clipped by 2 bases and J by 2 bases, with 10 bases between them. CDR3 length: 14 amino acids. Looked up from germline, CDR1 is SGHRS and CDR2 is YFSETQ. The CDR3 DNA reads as TGCGCCAGCAGCTTTTATTCGGTACAAGAGACCCAGTACTTC. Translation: CASSFYSVQETQYF.

CDR3 sequence (DNA): TGTGCCAGCAGCAGTGGGGGAGCGGGGGGGCCAGATACGCAGTATTTT. Translation gives CASSSGGAGGPDTQYF. This sequence joins TRBV11-2 and TRBJ2-3; TRBD2 matches at 10 bases. Germline loops: CDR1 SGHAT, CDR2 FQNNGV. The CDR3 runs 16 residues. V gave up 5 bases and J gave up 4 bases; unmatched junction bases: 9.

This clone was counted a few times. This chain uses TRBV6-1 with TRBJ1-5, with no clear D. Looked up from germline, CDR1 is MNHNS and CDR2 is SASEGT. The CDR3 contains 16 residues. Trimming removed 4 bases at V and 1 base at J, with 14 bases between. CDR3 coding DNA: TGTGCCAGCAGTGCGACTCCGACGGGAAGCAATCAGCCCCAGCATTTT. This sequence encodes CASSATPTGSNQPQHF.

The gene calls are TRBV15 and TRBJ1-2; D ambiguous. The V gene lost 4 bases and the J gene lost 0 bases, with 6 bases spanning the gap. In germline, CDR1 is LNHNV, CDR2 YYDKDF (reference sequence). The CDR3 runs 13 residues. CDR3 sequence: CATSTKANYGYTF. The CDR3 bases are TGTGCCACCAGCACCAAAGCTAACTATGGCTACACCTTC.

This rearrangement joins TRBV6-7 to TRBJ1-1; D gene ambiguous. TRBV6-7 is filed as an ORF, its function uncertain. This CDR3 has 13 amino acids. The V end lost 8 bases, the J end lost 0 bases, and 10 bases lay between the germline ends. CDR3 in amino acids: CASLVTLNTEAFF. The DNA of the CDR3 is TGTGCCAGCCTAGTGACGTTGAACACTGAAGCTTTCTTT.

The chain's CDR3 is CAAGYEQYV. The CDR3 DNA reads as TGTGCCGCAGGGTACGAGCAGTACGTC. The V and J genes are TRBV6-1 and TRBJ2-7; tentative D call: TRBD1 (5 bases). Trimming took 11 bases from V and 4 from J, leaving 6 bases between them. Germline-derived CDR1 and CDR2 are MNHNS and SASEGT. The CDR3 runs 9 residues.

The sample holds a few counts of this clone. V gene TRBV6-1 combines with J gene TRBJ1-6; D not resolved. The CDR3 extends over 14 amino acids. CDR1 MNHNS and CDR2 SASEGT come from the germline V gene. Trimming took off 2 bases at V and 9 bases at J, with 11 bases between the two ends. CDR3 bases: TGTGCCAGCAGTGAAATGCAGTTGGGTTCACCCCTCCACTTT. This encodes CASSEMQLGSPLHF.

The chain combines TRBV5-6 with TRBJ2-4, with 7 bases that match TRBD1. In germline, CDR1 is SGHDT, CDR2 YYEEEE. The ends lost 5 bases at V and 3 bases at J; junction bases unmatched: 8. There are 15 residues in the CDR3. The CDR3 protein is CASRRQGSGKNIQYF. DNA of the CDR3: TGTGCCAGCAGGCGACAGGGATCGGGCAAAAACATTCAGTACTTC.

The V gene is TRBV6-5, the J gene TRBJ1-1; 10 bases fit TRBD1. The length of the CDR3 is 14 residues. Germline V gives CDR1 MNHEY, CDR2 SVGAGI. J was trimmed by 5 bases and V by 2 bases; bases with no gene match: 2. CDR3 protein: CASSYRQGATEAFF. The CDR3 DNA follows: TGTGCCAGCAGTTACAGACAGGGGGCGACTGAAGCTTTCTTT.

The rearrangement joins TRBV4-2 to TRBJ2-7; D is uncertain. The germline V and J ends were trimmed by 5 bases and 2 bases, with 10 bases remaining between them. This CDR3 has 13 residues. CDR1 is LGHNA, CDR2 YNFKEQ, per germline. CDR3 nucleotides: TGTGCCAGCAGCTTGCAAGGTCCCTACGAGCAGTACTTC. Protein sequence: CASSLQGPYEQYF.

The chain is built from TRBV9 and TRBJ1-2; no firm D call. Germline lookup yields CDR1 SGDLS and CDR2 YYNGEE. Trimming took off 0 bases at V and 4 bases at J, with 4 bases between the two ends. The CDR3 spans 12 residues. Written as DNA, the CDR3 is TGTGCCAGCAGCGTAGCACGCTATGGCTACACCTTC. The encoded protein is CASSVARYGYTF. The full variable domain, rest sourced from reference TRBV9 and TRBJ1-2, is DSGVTQTPKHLITATGQRVTLRCSPRSGDLSVYWYQQSLDQGLQFLIQYYNGEERAKGNILERFSAQQFPDLHSELNLSSLELGDSALYFCASSVARYGYTFGSGTRLTVV.

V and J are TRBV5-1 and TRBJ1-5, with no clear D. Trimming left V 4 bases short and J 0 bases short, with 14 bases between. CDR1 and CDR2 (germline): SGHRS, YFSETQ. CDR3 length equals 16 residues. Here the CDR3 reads CASSRWGQDSNQPQHF. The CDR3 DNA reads TGCGCCAGCAGCCGCTGGGGTCAGGATAGCAATCAGCCCCAGCATTTT.

For the CDR3, the DNA is TGTGCCAGCAGATCACAGGGGGCAGGAAACACCATATATTTT. It encodes CASRSQGAGNTIYF. This chain connects TRBV2 to TRBJ1-3; 9 positions match TRBD1. This CDR3 contains 14 residues. V dropped 6 bases and J dropped 4; count of bases not matched to a gene: 4. Looked up from germline, CDR1 is SNHLY and CDR2 is FYNNEI.

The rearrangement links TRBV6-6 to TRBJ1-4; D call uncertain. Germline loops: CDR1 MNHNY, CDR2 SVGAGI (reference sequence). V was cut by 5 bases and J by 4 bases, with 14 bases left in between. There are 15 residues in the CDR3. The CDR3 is CASSTTTARNEKLFF. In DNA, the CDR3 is TGTGCCAGCAGTACTACGACGGCTCGTAATGAAAAACTGTTTTTT.